These 27 T cell receptor beta chains were sequenced from one sample in a study of cytomegalovirus exposure and HLA in healthy donors. The PCR contained 60 Vbeta and 13 Jbeta primers. Only in-frame clones appear in the TCRdb table, and some are missing; sequencing was by immunoSEQ multiplex PCR. The sample carries 150,000 to 180,000 clones, approximately 80% recorded once. The sequenced sample was PBMCs. The receptors come from a woman in her thirties or forties in good health and CMV-seropositive.

The chain couples TRBV7-2 to TRBJ1-3; TRBD1 is a possible D gene (5 bases). V lost 2 bases and J lost 6, with 14 bases in between. Germline CDR1 and CDR2: SGHTA and FQGNSA. There are 15 residues in the CDR3. The CDR3 nucleotides are TGTGCCAGCAGCTTAAGTGCGGGGGATATAAACACCATATATTTT. It encodes CASSLSAGDINTIYF.

The chain is built from TRBV7-3 and TRBJ2-3; 8 nucleotides align to TRBD1. Trimming took 5 bases from V and 6 from J; bases not matched to a gene: 10. The CDR3 spans 15 residues. Germline CDR1 is SGHTA and CDR2 is FQGTGA. The CDR3 DNA reads as TGTGCCAGCAGCCCCCGGACAGGGCCCGCGGATACGCAGTATTTT. Amino acids: CASSPRTGPADTQYF.

This sequence joins TRBV29-1 and TRBJ2-1; D possibly corresponds to TRBD1 (5 bases). Deletions cut 7 bases from V and 4 bases from J, with 17 bases between. The CDR3 runs to 14 residues. Germline values: CDR1 SQVTM, CDR2 ANQGSEA. The CDR3 region is CSALRQNFYNEQFF. The CDR3 DNA sequence: TGCAGCGCCTTAAGACAGAACTTTTACAATGAGCAGTTCTTC.

The chain employs TRBV16 and TRBJ2-7; D call uncertain. The CDR3 spans 14 residues. Germline CDR1 KGHSY, CDR2 FQNENV. The V gene lost 4 bases and the J gene lost 1 base, with 11 bases spanning the gap. CDR3 protein: CASSLDWRSYEQYF. The CDR3, as DNA: TGTGCCAGCAGCCTTGATTGGAGATCCTACGAGCAGTACTTC.

CDR3 nucleotide sequence: TGTGCCAGCAGCCAAGAACTAGCGGGAGCCTACGAGCAGTACTTC. It specifies CASSQELAGAYEQYF. The chain recombines TRBV7-2 with TRBJ2-7; the match to TRBD2 covers 11 bases. V lost 5 bases to trimming and J lost 2 bases; unmatched junction nucleotides: 5. Germline lookup yields CDR1 SGHTA and CDR2 FQGNSA. The CDR3 sequence is 15 residues long.

The chain couples TRBV7-6 to TRBJ2-3; 7 bases are shared with TRBD1. Germline V lookup: CDR1 SGHVS, CDR2 FNYEAQ. The CDR3 loop spans 13 amino acids. V trimming: 5 bases; J trimming: 5 bases; junction bases outside the gene matches: 4. CDR3 protein: CASSRDRGDTQYF. The DNA for the CDR3 is TGTGCCAGCAGCCGGGACAGAGGAGATACGCAGTATTTT.

The chain uses TRBV29-1 and TRBJ1-2; the D gene is possibly TRBD1 (5 bases). The germline gives CDR1 SQVTM, CDR2 ANQGSEA. The CDR3 runs 10 residues. The V and J ends lost 6 bases and 7 bases respectively, with 9 bases between them. This CDR3 is CSVGEAGYTF. Written as DNA, the CDR3 is TGCAGCGTAGGGGAAGCTGGCTACACCTTC. The complete variable domain, with remaining parts taken from reference TRBV29-1 and TRBJ1-2, reads SAVISQKPSRDICQRGTSLTIQCQVDSQVTMMFWYRQQPGQSLTLIATANQGSEATYESGFVIDKFPISRPNLTFSTLTVSNMSPEDSSIYLCSVGEAGYTFGSGTRLTVV.

This sequence joins TRBV18 and TRBJ1-4, with a possible D match to TRBD1 (5 bases). Germline CDR1 KGHSH, CDR2 LQKENI. V was cut by 3 bases and J by 7 bases, with 9 bases left in between. The CDR3 covers 13 residues. CDR3 residues: CASSPRTPEKLFF. Written as DNA, the CDR3 is TGTGCCAGCTCACCCAGGACACCTGAAAAACTGTTTTTT.

This chain links TRBV14 with TRBJ1-2; no reliable D call. V lost 0 bases and J 2 bases, leaving 10 bases between the germline ends. CDR3 length equals 15 residues. Germline assignment: CDR1 SGHDN and CDR2 FVKESK. DNA for the CDR3: TGTGCCAGCAGCCAAGAAAAGAGGGCGAACTATGGCTACACCTTC. The encoded protein is CASSQEKRANYGYTF.

The rearrangement uses TRBV18 and TRBJ2-2; TRBD1 might be the D (6 bases). V was cut by 6 bases and J by 5 bases, with 16 bases left in between. The CDR3 contains 15 residues. The germline V gene has CDR1 KGHSH and CDR2 LQKENI. CDR3 sequence reads: CASSEEGVQTGELFF. The DNA of the CDR3 is TGTGCCAGCTCTGAAGAGGGGGTTCAGACCGGGGAGCTGTTTTTT. Using reference TRBV18 and TRBJ2-2 for the parts outside the CDR3, the full variable domain is NAGVMQNPRHLVRRRGQEARLRCSPMKGHSHVYWYRQLPEEGLKFMVYLQKENIIDESGMPKERFSAEFPKEGPSILRIQQVVRGDSAAYFCASSEEGVQTGELFFGEGSRLTVL.

This clone appeared a single time. The rearrangement joins TRBV28 to TRBJ1-3; possibly TRBD1 for D (6 bases). V dropped 4 bases and J dropped 3 bases, with 22 bases sitting between them. Germline loops: CDR1 MDHEN, CDR2 SYDVKM. The CDR3 totals 18 residues. The CDR3: CASSSPGKGDFIGNTIYF. The CDR3 nucleotides are TGTGCCAGCAGTTCCCCCGGGAAGGGGGATTTTATTGGAAACACCATATATTTT.

A single count supports this clone. V is TRBV30 and J is TRBJ1-2, with a possible D match to TRBD1 (5 bases). The CDR3 has 13 residues. The germline gives CDR1 GTSNPN, CDR2 SVGIG (reference sequence). The ends were cut back, 2 bases at V and 8 bases at J, with 15 bases in the middle. CDR3 in DNA: TGTGCCTGGAGTCTAGGGAACAGGCGGGGCTACACCTTC. Translated, it gives CAWSLGNRRGYTF.

This clone was counted a single time. The rearrangement uses TRBV7-2 and TRBJ2-7; D is uncertain. This CDR3 comprises 13 residues. V was pared by 5 bases and J by 0 bases, with 8 bases between. Per the germline V gene, CDR1 is SGHTA and CDR2 is FQGNSA. The DNA for the CDR3 is TGTGCCAGCAGCCCGCGGAGCTCCTACGAGCAGTACTTC. Translated, it gives CASSPRSSYEQYF.

The chain joins TRBV6-1 to TRBJ2-5; 9 bases agree with TRBD1. The closer fit of TRBJ2-7 to the DNA end suggests the J call may be wrong. Germline CDR1 MNHNS, CDR2 SASEGT. The CDR3 consists of 13 residues. Written as DNA, the CDR3 is TGTGCCAGCAGTCACAGGGGGCAAGACGAGCAGTACTTC. It codes for CASSHRGQDEQYF.

The rearrangement uses TRBV30 and TRBJ2-5, with 12 bases that match TRBD2. V lost 1 base to trimming and J lost 3 bases; unmatched junction nucleotides: 6. Germline CDR1 and CDR2: GTSNPN and SVGIG (reference sequence). CDR3 length equals 16 residues. The CDR3 sequence is CAWSGGLAGPEETQYF. Here the CDR3 DNA reads TGTGCCTGGAGTGGCGGACTAGCGGGACCTGAAGAGACCCAGTACTTC.

The V call is TRBV7-9, the J call TRBJ2-7; 8 positions agree with TRBD1. The CDR3 runs 15 residues. V trimming: 5 bases; J trimming: 5 bases; junction bases outside the gene matches: 11. Germline V gene lookup returns CDR1 SEHNR and CDR2 FQNEAQ (reference sequence). Here the CDR3 reads CASSRLDRVVDEQYF. CDR3 nucleotides: TGTGCCAGCAGCCGATTGGACAGGGTAGTCGACGAGCAGTACTTC.

This clone was seen many times. This chain connects TRBV29-1 to TRBJ1-1, with D tentatively TRBD1 (5 bases). This CDR3 comprises 12 residues. V lost 8 bases and J lost 2, with 12 bases in between. Germline CDR1 reads SQVTM; CDR2 reads ANQGSEA. CDR3 nucleotides: TGCAGCACCCGGGGACTTAACACTGAAGCTTTCTTT. Translation: CSTRGLNTEAFF.

The rearrangement uses TRBV7-9 and TRBJ2-1, with 7 bases lining up with TRBD2. The junction had 7 bases not matched to a gene; V was cut back by 2 bases and J by 6 bases. The CDR3 spans 15 residues. Germline CDR1 reads SEHNR; CDR2 reads FQNEAQ (reference sequence). DNA for the CDR3: TGTGCCAGCAGCTTATGGCGGGAGTGGGGCAATGAGCAGTTCTTC. Translated, it gives CASSLWREWGNEQFF.

The V and J genes are TRBV27 and TRBJ2-1; D might be TRBD2 (6 bases). The CDR3 has 14 residues. V was shortened by 10 bases and J by 7 bases, with 20 bases between the two germline ends. From germline, CDR1 is MNHEY and CDR2 SMNVEV (reference sequence). CDR3: CATKTLILANEQFF. CDR3 in DNA: TGTGCCACCAAGACACTTATTCTAGCGAATGAGCAGTTCTTC.

V gene TRBV19 combines with J gene TRBJ2-1; 7 nucleotides agree with TRBD2. The CDR3 consists of 12 residues. Germline loops: CDR1 LNHDA, CDR2 SQIVND (reference sequence). The ends lost 6 bases at V and 7 bases at J; junction bases unmatched: 3. The CDR3: CASSQRENEQFF. CDR3 nucleotides: TGTGCCAGTAGCCAGCGGGAAAATGAGCAGTTCTTC.

V usage is TRBV19 and J usage is TRBJ1-1, with D unclear. The CDR3 loop spans 14 amino acids. V dropped 3 bases and J dropped 1 base, with 9 bases sitting between them. Germline values: CDR1 LNHDA, CDR2 SQIVND (reference sequence). CDR3 in amino acids: CASSILQANTEAFF. The DNA of the CDR3 is TGTGCCAGTAGTATCCTTCAGGCGAACACTGAAGCTTTCTTT.

The gene calls are TRBV7-2 and TRBJ1-4; possibly TRBD1 for D (5 bases). V dropped 1 base and J dropped 2 bases, with 8 bases sitting between them. Germline lookup yields CDR1 SGHTA and CDR2 FQGNSA. The CDR3 consists of 15 residues. The CDR3 here is CASSLDRGTNEKLFF. The CDR3, as DNA: TGTGCCAGCAGCTTAGACCGGGGGACTAATGAAAAACTGTTTTTT.

In this sample, this clone turned up once. The chain is built from TRBV28 and TRBJ2-7; D is unclear. Germline values: CDR1 MDHEN, CDR2 SYDVKM. V dropped 5 bases and J dropped 3 bases, with 8 bases sitting between them. The CDR3 is made up of 12 amino acids. This CDR3 reads CASSPDIYEQYF. The CDR3 coding sequence is TGTGCCAGCAGTCCAGATATCTACGAGCAGTACTTC.

The genes are TRBV7-9 and TRBJ2-5, with 7 positions matching TRBD1. Per germline, CDR1 SEHNR and CDR2 FQNEAQ (reference sequence). The trim removed 2 bases at V and 4 bases at J, leaving 4 bases unmatched. CDR3 length equals 14 residues. CDR3 in amino acids: CASSLRAGGETQYF. Written as DNA, the CDR3 is TGTGCCAGCAGCTTAAGGGCAGGGGGAGAGACCCAGTACTTC.

This clone was seen only a few times. V gene TRBV19 combines with J gene TRBJ1-2; 7 bases map to TRBD1. This CDR3 has 14 amino acids. J was trimmed by 5 bases and V by 7 bases; bases with no gene match: 10. Germline V gene sequence: CDR1 LNHDA, CDR2 SQIVND (reference sequence). The CDR3 spells CASTGTAWRYGYTF. CDR3 DNA: TGTGCCAGTACCGGGACAGCGTGGAGGTATGGCTACACCTTC.

The CDR3 DNA reads as TGTGCCAGCAGCTTCCCGGGACAACCCTCCCATGAGCAGTTCTTC. Its translation: CASSFPGQPSHEQFF. The chain links TRBV5-8 to TRBJ2-1, with D tentatively TRBD1 (6 bases). Germline V lookup: CDR1 SGHTS, CDR2 YDEGEE. The CDR3 consists of 15 residues. The ends were cut back, 2 bases at V and 8 bases at J, with 17 bases in the middle.

This sequence joins TRBV18 and TRBJ1-1; a possible D gene is TRBD1 (6 bases). The CDR3 loop spans 14 amino acids. Looked up from germline, CDR1 is KGHSH and CDR2 is LQKENI. Trimming cost V 2 bases and J 6 bases, with 13 bases left between them. In DNA, the CDR3 is TGTGCCAGCTCACCAAAGGGGGGGGATTCTGAAGCTTTCTTT. It is translated as CASSPKGGDSEAFF. The entire variable domain, with the rest obtained from reference TRBV18 and TRBJ1-1, is as follows: NAGVMQNPRHLVRRRGQEARLRCSPMKGHSHVYWYRQLPEEGLKFMVYLQKENIIDESGMPKERFSAEFPKEGPSILRIQQVVRGDSAAYFCASSPKGGDSEAFFGQGTRLTVV.